This T cell receptor (beta chain) was sequenced during a study of T-cell reconstitution after alpha-beta-depleted transplantation in children. The germline V gene encodes CDR1 SGHDT and CDR2 YYEEEE. The CDR3 has 17 residues. Trimming pared 0 bases from V and 3 bases from J, leaving 19 bases between. Molecular barcoding with unique molecular identifiers was used for the TCRbeta library. TCRdb itself ran the PCR reads through MiXCR, one entry per CDR3 protein. Here the sample spans hundreds of thousands of distinct CDR3 sequences, 16% being singletons. This clonotype was obtained from a human donor who donated a stem cell graft to a child with acute myeloid leukemia. This rearrangement joins TRBV5-6 to TRBJ2-7, with D possibly being TRBD1 (5 bases). Sequenced material: PBMCs from the stem cell graft donor, taken from the stem cell graft. The CDR3 bases are TGTGCCAGCAGCTTGGTCGGCGGAACTGGGGCCAACTACGAGCAGTACTTC. This sequence encodes CASSLVGGTGANYEQYF.